The rows below give T cell receptor beta chains drawn from one sample of a study of blood T cell repertoires in COVID-19. This table comes from immunoSEQ multiplex PCR, and its TCRdb copy is limited to in-frame clones, with some not included. The table has 25,000 or so clones, roughly 84% seen once. Input material: peripheral blood. The source is a man aged 70 or older with active COVID-19. Each CDR3 is given with its conserved first and last residue. A D gene is named only where the DNA matches it firmly. Rows give clone size only sometimes, using once, few, many, or a class for an expanded clone.

d_call: -
clone_size: -
j_call: TRBJ1-2
v_call: TRBV7-9
cdr3_length: 12
cdr3_aa: CASSLAQGSYTF
cdr3_nt: TGTGCCAGCAGCTTAGCGCAGGGGAGCTACACCTTC

d_call: -
clone_size: -
j_call: TRBJ2-1
v_call: TRBV9
cdr3_length: 14
cdr3_aa: CASSAQGSYNEQFF
cdr3_nt: TGTGCCAGCAGCGCACAGGGCTCCTACAATGAGCAGTTCTTC

d_call: -
clone_size: -
j_call: TRBJ1-1
v_call: TRBV10-1
cdr3_length: 14
cdr3_aa: CASSELAGGTEAFF
cdr3_nt: TGCGCCAGCAGTGAGTTGGCCGGGGGCACTGAAGCTTTCTTT

d_call: TRBD1
clone_size: -
j_call: TRBJ2-7
v_call: TRBV11-3
cdr3_length: 13
cdr3_aa: CASSLGQLDEQYF
cdr3_nt: TGTGCCAGCAGCTTGGGACAGCTCGACGAGCAGTACTTC

d_call: -
clone_size: -
j_call: TRBJ1-2
v_call: TRBV28
cdr3_length: 12
cdr3_aa: CASSPPRYGYTF
cdr3_nt: TGTGCCAGCAGTCCCCCTCGGTATGGCTACACCTTC

d_call: -
clone_size: -
j_call: TRBJ1-2
v_call: TRBV6-6
cdr3_length: 13
cdr3_aa: CASSYPGNLGYTF
cdr3_nt: TGTGCCAGCAGTTACCCAGGGAATCTTGGCTACACCTTC

d_call: TRBD2
clone_size: -
j_call: TRBJ2-2
v_call: TRBV6-5
cdr3_length: 15
cdr3_aa: CASRSLAGGAGELFF
cdr3_nt: TGTGCCAGCAGATCTCTAGCGGGGGGGGCCGGGGAGCTGTTTTTT

d_call: -
clone_size: few
j_call: TRBJ2-7
v_call: TRBV30
cdr3_length: 15
cdr3_aa: CAWSPFGGQFYEQYF
cdr3_nt: TGTGCCTGGAGTCCCTTCGGGGGACAGTTCTACGAGCAGTACTTC

d_call: -
clone_size: -
j_call: TRBJ2-1
v_call: TRBV30
cdr3_length: 14
cdr3_aa: CAWRRGGPYNEQFF
cdr3_nt: TGTGCCTGGAGAAGAGGAGGCCCCTACAATGAGCAGTTCTTC

d_call: TRBD1
clone_size: -
j_call: TRBJ2-7
v_call: TRBV24-1
cdr3_length: 17
cdr3_aa: CATSDSLLGQGGYEQYF
cdr3_nt: TGTGCCACCAGTGATTCATTGCTGGGACAGGGTGGTTACGAGCAGTACTTC

d_call: -
clone_size: -
j_call: TRBJ1-2
v_call: TRBV30
cdr3_length: 17
cdr3_aa: CAWSTTDGGWGRDGYTF
cdr3_nt: TGTGCCTGGAGTACAACCGATGGTGGTTGGGGCCGGGATGGCTACACCTTC

d_call: TRBD1
clone_size: -
j_call: TRBJ2-7
v_call: TRBV5-1
cdr3_length: 14
cdr3_aa: CASSLQGSPYEQYF
cdr3_nt: TGCGCCAGCAGCTTACAGGGGAGCCCCTACGAGCAGTACTTC

d_call: -
clone_size: -
j_call: TRBJ1-2
v_call: TRBV30
cdr3_length: 12
cdr3_aa: CAWSWAGYGYTF
cdr3_nt: TGTGCCTGGAGTTGGGCGGGCTATGGCTACACCTTC

d_call: -
clone_size: -
j_call: TRBJ1-1
v_call: TRBV11-2
cdr3_length: 14
cdr3_aa: CASSLGFWAPEAFF
cdr3_nt: TGTGCCAGCAGCTTAGGTTTTTGGGCGCCTGAAGCTTTCTTT

d_call: TRBD1
clone_size: -
j_call: TRBJ1-2
v_call: TRBV5-1
cdr3_length: 17
cdr3_aa: CASSLGPDGQGSYGYTF
cdr3_nt: TGCGCCAGCAGCTTGGGCCCCGACGGACAGGGGAGCTATGGCTACACCTTC

d_call: -
clone_size: -
j_call: TRBJ2-1
v_call: TRBV5-6
cdr3_length: 15
cdr3_aa: CASSRYPFGYNEQFF
cdr3_nt: TGTGCCAGCAGCCGCTACCCTTTCGGCTACAATGAGCAGTTCTTC

d_call: TRBD1
clone_size: -
j_call: TRBJ2-7
v_call: TRBV30
cdr3_length: 14
cdr3_aa: CAWTGTGGIYEQYF
cdr3_nt: TGTGCCTGGACCGGGACAGGGGGCATCTACGAGCAGTACTTC

d_call: TRBD1
clone_size: -
j_call: TRBJ1-4
v_call: TRBV5-4
cdr3_length: 15
cdr3_aa: CASSYGDRVNEKLFF
cdr3_nt: TGTGCCAGCAGCTATGGGGACAGGGTAAATGAAAAACTGTTTTTT

d_call: TRBD1
clone_size: -
j_call: TRBJ1-1
v_call: TRBV7-8
cdr3_length: 14
cdr3_aa: CASSLTGVDTEAFF
cdr3_nt: TGTGCCAGCAGCTTGACAGGGGTGGACACTGAAGCTTTCTTT

d_call: TRBD1
clone_size: -
j_call: TRBJ1-5
v_call: TRBV7-9
cdr3_length: 15
cdr3_aa: CASSLEATGGQPQHF
cdr3_nt: TGTGCCAGCAGCTTAGAAGCTACAGGGGGTCAGCCCCAGCATTTT

d_call: TRBD2
clone_size: -
j_call: TRBJ2-1
v_call: TRBV5-3
cdr3_length: 18
cdr3_aa: CARSLEGSSGGYYNEQFF
cdr3_nt: TGTGCCAGAAGCTTGGAGGGCTCTAGCGGGGGTTACTACAATGAGCAGTTCTTC

d_call: -
clone_size: -
j_call: TRBJ1-1
v_call: TRBV5-4
cdr3_length: 12
cdr3_aa: CASSLGGFEAFF
cdr3_nt: TGTGCCAGCAGCTTGGGAGGTTTTGAAGCTTTCTTT

d_call: -
clone_size: -
j_call: TRBJ1-4
v_call: TRBV6-5
cdr3_length: 13
cdr3_aa: CASSFSPGEKLFF
cdr3_nt: TGTGCCAGCTCCTTCTCGCCGGGTGAAAAACTGTTTTTT

d_call: -
clone_size: -
j_call: TRBJ2-6
v_call: TRBV28
cdr3_length: 15
cdr3_aa: CASSSGGTGANVLTF
cdr3_nt: TGTGCCAGCAGTTCCGGCGGCACTGGGGCCAACGTCCTGACTTTC

d_call: TRBD1
clone_size: few
j_call: TRBJ2-7
v_call: TRBV7-3
cdr3_length: 14
cdr3_aa: CASSPGQGSLVQYF
cdr3_nt: TGTGCCAGCAGCCCGGGACAGGGGTCCCTAGTGCAGTACTTC

d_call: -
clone_size: -
j_call: TRBJ1-4
v_call: TRBV29-1
cdr3_length: 13
cdr3_aa: CSVRPTRDEKLFF
cdr3_nt: TGCAGCGTTCGACCCACTAGGGATGAAAAACTGTTTTTT

d_call: -
clone_size: -
j_call: TRBJ2-3
v_call: TRBV21-1
cdr3_length: 16
cdr3_aa: CASSTLAGSHTDTQYF
cdr3_nt: TGTGCCAGCAGCACCTTAGCGGGTTCCCACACAGATACGCAGTATTTT

d_call: -
clone_size: -
j_call: TRBJ2-2
v_call: TRBV7-3
cdr3_length: 15
cdr3_aa: CASSLGRGPTGELFF
cdr3_nt: TGTGCCAGCAGCTTAGGGCGGGGGCCCACCGGGGAGCTGTTTTTT

d_call: TRBD2
clone_size: -
j_call: TRBJ2-3
v_call: TRBV19
cdr3_length: 17
cdr3_aa: CASSIRGGRGSTDTQYF
cdr3_nt: TGTGCCAGTAGTATTCGCGGGGGGCGGGGGAGCACAGATACGCAGTATTTT

d_call: -
clone_size: few
j_call: TRBJ2-2
v_call: TRBV2
cdr3_length: 15
cdr3_aa: CASSEGQGGTGELFF
cdr3_nt: TGTGCCAGCAGTGAAGGGCAGGGGGGAACCGGGGAGCTGTTTTTT

d_call: -
clone_size: -
j_call: TRBJ2-3
v_call: TRBV10-1
cdr3_length: 13
cdr3_aa: CASSESKRATQYF
cdr3_nt: TGCGCCAGCAGTGAGTCGAAGAGAGCTACGCAGTATTTT

d_call: TRBD2
clone_size: -
j_call: TRBJ2-7
v_call: TRBV5-1
cdr3_length: 14
cdr3_aa: CASSAAGGRNEQYF
cdr3_nt: TGCGCCAGCTCTGCAGCGGGGGGGCGGAACGAGCAGTACTTC

d_call: -
clone_size: once
j_call: TRBJ2-4
v_call: TRBV18
cdr3_length: 16
cdr3_aa: CASSPAGALAKNIQYF
cdr3_nt: TGTGCCAGCTCACCAGCTGGAGCGCTAGCCAAAAACATTCAGTACTTC

d_call: TRBD1
clone_size: -
j_call: TRBJ1-4
v_call: TRBV5-1
cdr3_length: 14
cdr3_aa: CASSSGQGNEKLFF
cdr3_nt: TGCGCCAGCAGCTCAGGACAGGGGAATGAAAAACTGTTTTTT

d_call: TRBD2
clone_size: -
j_call: TRBJ2-1
v_call: TRBV24-1
cdr3_length: 17
cdr3_aa: CATSDGGTSATYNEQFF
cdr3_nt: TGTGCCACCAGTGATGGGGGGACTAGTGCGACCTACAATGAGCAGTTCTTC

d_call: TRBD2
clone_size: -
j_call: TRBJ2-1
v_call: TRBV7-3
cdr3_length: 17
cdr3_aa: CASSSTGTSGRAGEQFF
cdr3_nt: TGTGCCAGCAGCTCGACAGGGACTAGCGGGAGGGCTGGGGAGCAGTTCTTC

d_call: -
clone_size: -
j_call: TRBJ2-7
v_call: TRBV11-2
cdr3_length: 15
cdr3_aa: CASSLEVVDTYEQYF
cdr3_nt: TGTGCCAGCAGCTTAGAGGTAGTGGACACCTACGAGCAGTACTTC

d_call: -
clone_size: -
j_call: TRBJ1-5
v_call: TRBV6-5
cdr3_length: 14
cdr3_aa: CASSYRDFNQPQHF
cdr3_nt: TGTGCCAGCAGTTATCGGGACTTCAATCAGCCCCAGCATTTT

d_call: -
clone_size: -
j_call: TRBJ2-1
v_call: TRBV4-1
cdr3_length: 14
cdr3_aa: CASSPRGDGNEQFF
cdr3_nt: TGCGCCAGCAGCCCTCGGGGTGATGGCAATGAGCAGTTCTTC